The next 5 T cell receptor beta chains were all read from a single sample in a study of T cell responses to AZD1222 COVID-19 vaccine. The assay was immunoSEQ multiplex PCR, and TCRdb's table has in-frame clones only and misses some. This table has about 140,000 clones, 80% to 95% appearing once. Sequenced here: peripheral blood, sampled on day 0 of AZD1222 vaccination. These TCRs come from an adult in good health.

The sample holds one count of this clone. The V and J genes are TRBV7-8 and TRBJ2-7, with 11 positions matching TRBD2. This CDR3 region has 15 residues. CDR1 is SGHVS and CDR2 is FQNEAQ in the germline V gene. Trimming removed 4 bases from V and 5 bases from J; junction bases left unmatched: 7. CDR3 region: CASSSRLAGGDEQYF. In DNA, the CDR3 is TGTGCCAGCAGCTCGCGGCTAGCGGGGGGAGACGAGCAGTACTTC.

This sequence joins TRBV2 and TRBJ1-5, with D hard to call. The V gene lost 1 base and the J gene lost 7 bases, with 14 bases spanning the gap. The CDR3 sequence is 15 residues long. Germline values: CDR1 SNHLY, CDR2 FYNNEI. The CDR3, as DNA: TGTGCCAGCAGTGAAGACCGGGCCGTTGTCCAGCCCCAGCATTTT. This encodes CASSEDRAVVQPQHF.

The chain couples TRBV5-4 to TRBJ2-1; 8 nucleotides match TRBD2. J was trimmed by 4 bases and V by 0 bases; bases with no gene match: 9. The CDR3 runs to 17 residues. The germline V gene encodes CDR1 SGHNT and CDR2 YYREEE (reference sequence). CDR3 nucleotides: TGTGCCAGCAGCTTGGCCGGGGCGGGAGGCGTATACAATGAGCAGTTCTTC. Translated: CASSLAGAGGVYNEQFF.

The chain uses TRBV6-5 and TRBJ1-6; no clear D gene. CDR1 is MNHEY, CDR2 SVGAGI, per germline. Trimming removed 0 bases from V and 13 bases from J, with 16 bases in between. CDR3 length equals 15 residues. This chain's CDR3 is CASSYSTLGFRPLHF. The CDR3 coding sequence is TGTGCCAGCAGTTACTCGACATTGGGTTTTAGGCCCCTCCACTTT.

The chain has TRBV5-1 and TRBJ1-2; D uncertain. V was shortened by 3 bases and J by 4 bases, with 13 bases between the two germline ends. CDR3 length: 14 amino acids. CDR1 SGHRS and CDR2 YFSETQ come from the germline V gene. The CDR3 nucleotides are TGCGCCAGCAGCTCGCCGGGCACATTCTATGGCTACACCTTC. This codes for CASSSPGTFYGYTF.